The 12 T cell receptor beta chains presented below share a single source sample, sequenced in a study of T cells after yellow fever vaccination. A single record per CDR3 protein comes from TCRdb applying MiXCR to the 5' RACE reads. The sample carries over 100,000 distinct CDR3 sequences, approximately 8.4% recorded once. This specimen was CD8+ T cells sorted from PBMCs, taken 45 days after the yellow fever booster vaccination. The source is a man between 25 and 39 years old who received the YFV17D yellow fever vaccine.

This clonotype was detected many times. One end of the junction fails to match germline, which may point to a read error. The chain couples TRBV7-6 to TRBJ2-5; D is perhaps TRBD1 (5 bases). Germline V CDR1 and CDR2: SGHVS, FNYEAQ. This CDR3 has 13 amino acids. The CDR3 here is CASLRVRREAQYF. In DNA form, the CDR3 reads TGTGCCAGCCTCAGGGTGAGGAGAGAGGCCCAGTACTTC.

This clonotype was found many times. The chain employs TRBV7-2 and TRBJ2-1; no definite D call. The CDR3 is made up of 13 amino acids. Trimming stripped 1 base from V and 10 bases from J, with 11 bases between. Germline V lookup: CDR1 SGHTA, CDR2 FQGNSA. The CDR3 loop is CASSLGVDWEQFF. CDR3 DNA: TGTGCCAGCAGCTTAGGGGTGGATTGGGAGCAGTTCTTC.

Many counts were recorded for this clonotype. The chain carries TRBV12-3 or TRBV12-4 and TRBJ2-7; D might be TRBD1 or TRBD2, each matching 5 bases. The ends were cut back, 2 bases at V and 6 bases at J, with 8 bases in the middle. This CDR3 has 12 amino acids. In DNA form, the CDR3 reads TGTGCCAGCAGTTTATCAGGGAGCGAGCAGTACTTC. It codes for CASSLSGSEQYF.

Ten or more counts support this clonotype. The gene calls are TRBV7-9 and TRBJ2-2; no definite D call. Germline lookup yields CDR1 SEHNR and CDR2 FQNEAQ (reference sequence). CDR3 size: 14 residues. V lost 6 bases to trimming and J lost 7 bases, with 15 bases between them. This CDR3 is CASSPIRSDGELFF. As DNA, the CDR3 is TGTGCCAGCAGTCCCATCCGGAGTGACGGGGAGCTGTTTTTT.

This clonotype was found many times. V gene TRBV3-1 combines with J gene TRBJ2-1, with TRBD1 matching 7 bases. The CDR3 is 15 amino acids. Unmatched junction bases numbered 5, after V lost 1 base and J lost 5 bases. CDR1 is LGHDT, CDR2 YNNKEL, per germline (reference sequence). The CDR3 coding sequence is TGTGCCAGCAGCCAAGCCCCGGGACAGAACAATGAGCAGTTCTTC. This gives the protein CASSQAPGQNNEQFF.

This clonotype has at least ten counts. V usage is TRBV6-2 or TRBV6-3 and J usage is TRBJ1-2; D is unresolved. Germline assignment: CDR1 MNHEY and CDR2 SVGEGT. CDR3 length: 15 amino acids. V shed 2 bases and J shed 1 base, with 11 bases lying between them. CDR3 sequence (DNA): TGTGCCAGCAGTTACCTGGAAGGCATTAACTATGGCTACACCTTC. Encoded protein: CASSYLEGINYGYTF.

There are many counts of this clonotype. The genes are TRBV20-1 and TRBJ2-5; 9 bases match TRBD2. Looked up from germline, CDR1 is DFQATT and CDR2 is SNEGSKA (reference sequence). With V trimmed by 7 bases and J by 1 base, 19 bases remained unmatched. The CDR3 has 18 amino acids. The DNA of the CDR3 is TGCAGTGTCGCGAACCCGATAGACTCTAGCGGGGCCCAAGAGACCCAGTACTTC. Protein: CSVANPIDSSGAQETQYF.

This clonotype was recorded many times. The chain employs TRBV5-1 and TRBJ2-1, with 12 positions matching TRBD2. Germline values: CDR1 SGHRS, CDR2 YFSETQ. The CDR3 runs 16 residues. V was clipped by 4 bases and J by 7 bases; unmatched bases: 9. CDR3 DNA sequence: TGCGCCAGCAGCCCGTCCTCCGGGACTAGCGGGAATGAGCAGTTCTTC. It yields the protein CASSPSSGTSGNEQFF.

This clonotype was recorded a few times. The chain links TRBV20-1 to TRBJ2-7; D remains unclear. Germline CDR1 reads DFQATT; CDR2 reads SNEGSKA (reference sequence). This CDR3 contains 14 residues. V was clipped by 1 base and J by 2 bases, with 12 bases between them. CDR3 region: CSARAESRTYEQYF. In DNA, the CDR3 is TGCAGTGCTAGAGCGGAAAGTAGAACCTACGAGCAGTACTTC.

There are a few counts of this clonotype. The rearrangement uses TRBV5-1 and TRBJ2-2, with 9 bases matching TRBD2. This CDR3 has 16 residues. Germline CDR1 and CDR2: SGHRS and YFSETQ. V shed 7 bases, J shed 6 bases, and the junction held 13 bases outside the gene matches. The CDR3 coding sequence is TGCGCCAGCGGCTCAGGCACTAGCGGGTCCCCCGGGGAGCTGTTTTTT. It is translated as CASGSGTSGSPGELFF.

This clonotype was counted many times. V gene TRBV4-2 combines with J gene TRBJ1-5, with a tentative D call TRBD1 (5 bases). Trimming pared 0 bases from V and 6 bases from J, leaving 15 bases between. Germline values: CDR1 LGHNA, CDR2 YNFKEQ. This CDR3 is 16 amino acids long. CDR3 amino acids: CASSQEGVGESQPQHF. CDR3 DNA: TGTGCCAGCAGCCAAGAGGGGGTCGGGGAAAGTCAGCCCCAGCATTTT.

This clonotype was picked up one time. The rearrangement uses TRBV19 and TRBJ2-1; the D is unclear. CDR1 is LNHDA and CDR2 is SQIVND in the germline V gene (reference sequence). The V and J ends lost 6 bases and 4 bases respectively, with 7 bases between them. This CDR3 is 12 amino acids long. The CDR3 nucleotides are TGTGCCAGTAGCAACATTTACAATGAGCAGTTCTTC. Translation: CASSNIYNEQFF.